Listed here is a single T cell receptor beta chain. Its antigen is currently unknown. The sample is drawn from a study of T-cell memory formation after mild COVID-19. Study details: Largely, TCR clusters stayed within a single donor.

The 5'RACE method, run with constant-segment primers, produced TCR alpha and TCR beta cDNA libraries (carrying sample barcodes and UMIs). TCRdb reprocessed the 5' RACE reads via MiXCR and lists one record per CDR3 protein. The sample gives about 140,000 distinct CDR3 sequences, 11% to 15% of which show up once; 25% to 30% is in the top ten. V gave up 6 bases and J gave up 4 bases, with 10 bases separating them. Germline CDR1 is KGHSH and CDR2 is LQKENI. This CDR3 region has 12 residues. Study-level points and caveats: Some SARS-CoV-2-responding clones were already detected in memory before infection. There was no confirmation that second-wave clones peaking on day 37 were SARS-CoV-2 specific.

The chain uses TRBV18 and TRBJ2-7; unclear D gene. The origin of this receptor is an adult woman who had mild COVID-19 (a few samples of this study predate the infection). Cell type and time point are not known. What was sequenced was PBMCs or a T cell subset sorted from them (not recorded which). CDR3 in DNA: TGTGCCAGCTCTCCCGAAGGTTACGAGCAGTACTTC. Residues: CASSPEGYEQYF.